This TCR beta chain is drawn from a study of T cell clonality in common variable immunodeficiency. The CDR3 has 17 amino acids. The germline V gene encodes CDR1 MNHEY and CDR2 SVGEGT. With 7 bases clipped from V and 4 bases from J, the junction kept 13 bases outside the gene matches. The sample holds many counts of this clone. Its cognate antigen is unknown. The CDR3 end falls 3 residues outside the read, so it is completed with the germline J gene. Equal genomic DNA amounts from CVID and control samples were sequenced. Sequencing was performed with immunoSEQ multiplex PCR; in TCRdb, only in-frame clones are kept and a portion is missing. The profile covers tens of thousands of clones, none occurring a single time. Each donor provided about 5 to 9 ml of heparinized whole blood. General study results and limits: Links between repertoire features and CVID complications were heterogeneity-limited. CVID subjects showed higher TCRbeta clonality than healthy controls.

The receptor comes from a person aged 18-70 years in good health. The specimen was peripheral blood mononuclear cells. The chain couples TRBV6-2 or TRBV6-3 to TRBJ2-7; 13 bases agree with TRBD2. The part of the CDR3 DNA that was read is TGTGCCAGCACCCGGGGGACTAGCGGGAACGGGGCTTACGAG. Protein: CASTRGTSGNGAYE. The complete CDR3 sequence is CASTRGTSGNGAYEQYF.